One sample yielded the 25 T cell receptor beta chains listed below, sequenced in a study of T cell responses to AZD1222 COVID-19 vaccine. Only in-frame clones appear in the TCRdb table, and some are missing; sequencing was by immunoSEQ multiplex PCR. The sample lists over 130,000 clones, around 90% occurring once. Sequencing used peripheral blood, obtained 28 days after the second AZD1222 dose. Receptors were obtained from an adult who received the AZD1222 COVID-19 vaccine.

This sequence joins TRBV2 and TRBJ2-6, with a possible D match to TRBD1 (6 bases). This CDR3 has 17 amino acids. The germline gives CDR1 SNHLY, CDR2 FYNNEI. V was cut by 0 bases and J by 3 bases, with 12 bases left in between. The CDR3 sequence is CASSEARQVYGANVLTF. The CDR3 DNA sequence: TGTGCCAGCAGTGAAGCGAGACAGGTGTATGGGGCCAACGTCCTGACTTTC.

This sequence joins TRBV30 and TRBJ1-2; TRBD1 might be the D (5 bases). This CDR3 region has 13 residues. Trimming cost V 4 bases and J 5 bases, with 14 bases left between them. Germline V CDR1 and CDR2: GTSNPN, SVGIG (reference sequence). The CDR3 region is CAWNQGSPYGYTF. The DNA of the CDR3 is TGTGCCTGGAACCAGGGTTCTCCATATGGCTACACCTTC.

The chain is built from TRBV29-1 and TRBJ1-1, with D possibly being TRBD1 (5 bases). The germline V and J ends were trimmed by 6 bases and 11 bases, with 19 bases remaining between them. Looked up from germline, CDR1 is SQVTM and CDR2 is ANQGSEA. The CDR3 sequence is 12 residues long. In DNA form, the CDR3 reads TGCAGCGTCGATGGACACGTACCTGGGGCTTTCTTT. Translating gives CSVDGHVPGAFF.

The chain is built from TRBV7-8 and TRBJ2-7; D is ambiguous. The CDR3 runs to 15 residues. V was pared by 1 base and J by 5 bases, with 15 bases between. Germline V gene data show CDR1 as SGHVS and CDR2 as FQNEAQ. CDR3 in DNA: TGTGCCAGCAGCTTAGATTTAGGAGTGGGTAACGAGCAGTACTTC. It codes for CASSLDLGVGNEQYF.

The chain recombines TRBV12-3 or TRBV12-4 with TRBJ1-3, with D unresolved. The CDR3 loop spans 11 amino acids. V lost 3 bases, J lost 7 bases, and 4 bases lay in between. The CDR3 DNA follows: TGTGCCAGCAGTTTGATTAACACCATATATTTT. It encodes CASSLINTIYF.

The gene calls are TRBV5-4 and TRBJ2-1, with unresolved D. V lost 4 bases, J lost 0 bases, and 11 bases lay in between. The germline CDR1 and CDR2 sequences are SGHNT and YYREEE (reference sequence). The CDR3 consists of 15 residues. This chain's CDR3 is CASSQAASSYNEQFF. CDR3 DNA: TGTGCCAGCAGCCAAGCCGCTAGCTCCTACAATGAGCAGTTCTTC.

The V and J genes are TRBV5-4 and TRBJ1-2; tentative D call: TRBD1 (6 bases). The CDR3 is 13 amino acids. From germline, CDR1 is SGHNT and CDR2 YYREEE (reference sequence). V lost 2 bases, J lost 6 bases, and 11 bases lay in between. In DNA form, the CDR3 reads TGTGCCAGCAGCTTATACAGGGTTCATGGCTACACCTTC. It yields the protein CASSLYRVHGYTF.

V gene TRBV5-6 combines with J gene TRBJ2-7, with a weak D call TRBD1 (5 bases). Trimming removed 1 base at V and 3 bases at J, with 17 bases between. Germline-derived CDR1 and CDR2 are SGHDT and YYEEEE. The CDR3 totals 16 residues. CDR3 sequence (DNA): TGTGCCAGCAGCTTGTTCGACAGCCCCTTTGGCTACGAGCAGTACTTC. Its protein is CASSLFDSPFGYEQYF.

The chain couples TRBV20-1 to TRBJ2-5, with 7 nucleotides matching TRBD1. The CDR3 sequence is 15 residues long. The junction had 7 bases not matched to a gene; V was cut back by 3 bases and J by 0 bases. Looked up from germline, CDR1 is DFQATT and CDR2 is SNEGSKA (reference sequence). CDR3 in DNA: TGCAGTGCTAGTCAGGGACAGTGGTACCAAGAGACCCAGTACTTC. Its translation is CSASQGQWYQETQYF.

This clone came up a few times. The chain carries TRBV3-1 (or the pseudogene TRBV3-2) and TRBJ1-5; the D is unclear. CDR1 LGHDT and CDR2 YNNKEL come from the germline V gene (reference sequence). The CDR3 has 15 residues. Trimming cost V 0 bases and J 5 bases, with 11 bases left between them. For the CDR3, the DNA is TGTGCCAGCAGCCAAGATCTAACAGCTTATCAGCCCCAGCATTTT. Residues: CASSQDLTAYQPQHF.

The J gene is TRBJ2-7, the V gene TRBV5-1, with D perhaps matching TRBD2 (5 bases). Trimming pared 5 bases from V and 4 bases from J, leaving 10 bases between. CDR1 and CDR2 from the germline V gene are SGHRS and YFSETQ. The CDR3 has 12 amino acids. CDR3 sequence reads: CASSSGSYEQYF. Written as DNA, the CDR3 is TGCGCCAGCAGTTCGGGGTCTTACGAGCAGTACTTC.

The gene calls are TRBV7-9 and TRBJ2-1; no clear D. V lost 5 bases, J lost 5 bases, and 16 bases lay in between. This CDR3 region has 15 residues. Germline lookup yields CDR1 SEHNR and CDR2 FQNEAQ (reference sequence). The DNA for the CDR3 is TGTGCCAGCAGCCGTACTCCCACCTCGGACAATGAGCAGTTCTTC. Protein product: CASSRTPTSDNEQFF.

This chain joins TRBV7-9 and TRBJ2-1, with D perhaps matching TRBD1 or TRBD2 (6 bases each). V was clipped by 0 bases and J by 6 bases, with 15 bases between them. The germline CDR1 and CDR2 sequences are SEHNR and FQNEAQ (reference sequence). The CDR3 runs to 16 residues. The CDR3 coding sequence is TGTGCCAGCAGCTTAGCGGGGGCTACTAGCCCCAATGAGCAGTTCTTC. Its protein is CASSLAGATSPNEQFF.

This clone was picked up one time. The chain has TRBV6-5 and TRBJ2-7; D is undetermined. Per germline, CDR1 MNHEY and CDR2 SVGAGI. V lost 2 bases and J 7 bases, leaving 18 bases between the germline ends. This CDR3 has 15 amino acids. The chain's CDR3 is CASSYNPLTVGEQYF. CDR3 nucleotides: TGTGCCAGCAGTTACAATCCGTTGACCGTGGGAGAGCAGTACTTC.

The rearrangement uses TRBV11-3 and TRBJ2-7; TRBD1 agrees at 7 bases. Per the germline V gene, CDR1 is SGHNT and CDR2 is YENEEA. There are 13 residues in the CDR3. The V and J ends lost 6 bases and 8 bases, in that order; junction bases with no gene match: 10. The CDR3 DNA sequence: TGTGCCAGCAGTCTAACGGCCAGGGGGAAGCAGTACTTC. Translated, it gives CASSLTARGKQYF.

The V call is TRBV18, the J call TRBJ1-3; D is unclear. Trimming cost V 3 bases and J 0 bases, with 12 bases left between them. This CDR3 is 16 amino acids long. The V gene's germline CDR1 is KGHSH and CDR2 LQKENI. The CDR3: CASSPQLEGSGNTIYF. CDR3 bases: TGTGCCAGCTCACCCCAACTTGAGGGCTCTGGAAACACCATATATTTT.

This chain links TRBV10-3 with TRBJ2-7, with D tentatively TRBD1 (7 bases). V was cut by 11 bases and J by 3 bases, with 17 bases left in between. The CDR3 is 13 amino acids. In germline, CDR1 is ENHRY, CDR2 SYGVKD. CDR3 DNA sequence: TGTGCCTCAACAAGACAGGGAGGCTACGAGCAGTACTTC. Protein: CASTRQGGYEQYF.

V usage is TRBV5-8 and J usage is TRBJ2-7; TRBD1 might be the D (6 bases). This CDR3 has 14 residues. The germline gives CDR1 SGHTS, CDR2 YDEGEE. V was trimmed by 2 bases and J by 2 bases, leaving 11 bases between them. CDR3 loop: CASSFSGTTYEQYF. CDR3 nucleotides: TGTGCCAGCAGCTTCTCCGGGACAACCTACGAGCAGTACTTC. Variable domain in full (rest from reference TRBV5-8 and TRBJ2-7): EAGVTQSPTHLIKTRGQQATLRCSPISGHTSVYWYQQALGLGLQFLLWYDEGEERNRGNFPPRFSGRQFPNYSSELNVNALELEDSALYLCASSFSGTTYEQYFGPGTRLTVT.

The chain employs TRBV7-2 and TRBJ2-2; D not resolved. The CDR3 totals 13 residues. Trimming stripped 1 base from V and 5 bases from J, with 5 bases between. Germline assignment: CDR1 SGHTA and CDR2 FQGNSA. CDR3 coding DNA: TGTGCCAGCAGCTTAGACAGTACCGGGGAGCTGTTTTTT. Translation gives CASSLDSTGELFF. Full variable domain (missing parts from reference TRBV7-2 and TRBJ2-2): GAGVSQSPSNKVTEKGKDVELRCDPISGHTALYWYRQSLGQGLEFLIYFQGNSAPDKSGLPSDRFSAERTGGSVSTLTIQRTQQEDSAVYLCASSLDSTGELFFGEGSRLTVL.

The gene calls are TRBV3-1 (or the pseudogene TRBV3-2) and TRBJ2-7, with D hard to call. Trimming pared 3 bases from V and 3 bases from J, leaving 12 bases between. The CDR3 length is 14 residues. The germline gives CDR1 LGHDT, CDR2 YNNKEL (reference sequence). The CDR3 here is CASSQFGPSYEQYF. The CDR3 region has the DNA TGTGCCAGCAGCCAGTTCGGGCCGAGCTACGAGCAGTACTTC.

V and J are TRBV6-1 and TRBJ2-7, with 7 bases fitting TRBD1. The germline gives CDR1 MNHNS, CDR2 SASEGT. The V and J ends lost 2 bases and 4 bases, in that order; junction bases with no gene match: 2. The CDR3 runs 13 residues. DNA for the CDR3: TGTGCCAGCAGTGAATTCAGGGGGTACGAGCAGTACTTC. It encodes CASSEFRGYEQYF.

As DNA, the CDR3 is TGCGCCAGCAGCCAAGCTAGCGGGAGAAACACCGGGGAGCTGTTTTTT. Amino acids: CASSQASGRNTGELFF. The chain joins TRBV4-1 to TRBJ2-2; TRBD2 aligns across 10 bases. The junction had 1 base not matched to a gene; V was cut back by 1 base and J by 2 bases. This CDR3 has 16 amino acids. Germline lookup yields CDR1 MGHRA and CDR2 YSYEKL.

The chain couples TRBV24-1 to TRBJ2-3; D ambiguous. This CDR3 has 16 residues. Germline CDR1 reads KGHDR; CDR2 reads SFDVKD. V shed 0 bases and J shed 6 bases, with 15 bases lying between them. The chain's CDR3 is CATSDLVGLDLDTQYF. CDR3 nucleotide sequence: TGTGCCACCAGTGATTTGGTGGGGTTGGATCTGGATACGCAGTATTTT.

The chain carries TRBV27 and TRBJ2-6; D is perhaps TRBD2 (5 bases). CDR3 length: 15 amino acids. V was clipped by 3 bases and J by 0 bases, with 6 bases between them. CDR1 MNHEY and CDR2 SMNVEV come from the germline V gene (reference sequence). CDR3 residues: CASSFGSSGANVLTF. The DNA for the CDR3 is TGTGCCAGCAGTTTTGGGAGCTCTGGGGCCAACGTCCTGACTTTC. Looking up the rest from reference TRBV27 and TRBJ2-6 gives the full variable domain: EAQVTQNPRYLITVTGKKLTVTCSQNMNHEYMSWYRQDPGLGLRQIYYSMNVEVTDKGDVPEGYKVSRKEKRNFPLILESPSPNQTSLYFCASSFGSSGANVLTFGAGSRLTVL.

This sequence joins TRBV27 and TRBJ2-7; a possible D gene is TRBD1 (6 bases). The V and J ends lost 8 bases and 2 bases respectively, with 16 bases between them. The CDR3 extends over 14 amino acids. Germline V gives CDR1 MNHEY, CDR2 SMNVEV (reference sequence). In DNA form, the CDR3 reads TGTGCCAGCTCCCCAGGGGTTCGGCCCTACGAGCAGTACTTC. Protein sequence: CASSPGVRPYEQYF.